The clone carrying this TCR beta chain was recorded once. The sample comes from a study of technical replicates of blood from a few donors. Repertoires were generated with immunoSEQ multiplex PCR, while TCRdb's copy carries only in-frame clones and drops some. The sample lists around 61,000 clones; about 96% were seen once. Germline CDR1 PRHDT, CDR2 FYEKMQ (reference sequence). This CDR3 spans 15 amino acids. V was clipped by 1 base and J by 3 bases, with 12 bases between them. The chain employs TRBV13 and TRBJ1-2; D ambiguous. This TCR came from a human donor in good health. The sample taken for sequencing was T cells isolated from PBMCs. The CDR3, as DNA: TGTGCCAGCAGCTTAGTGGGCCAAGCGGACTATGGCTACACCTTC. As protein: CASSLVGQADYGYTF.